The 20 T cell receptor beta chains presented below share a single source sample, sequenced in a study of monozygotic twins with cystic fibrosis (dated by TCRdb to the early 2020s). The protocol used for the library was the immunoSEQ multiplex PCR assay. The source is immuneACCESS, and TCRdb retained only in-frame sequences with V and J called. Part of the clones is not carried over; for the studies checked, unresolved V genes explain less than half of this, and the remainder is unexplained. Here the sample has some 32,000 clones; more than 85% occur a single time. The top ten hold around 0.99% of the sample. Sequences were obtained from blood. The receptor set was obtained from a girl between 2 and 10 years old with cystic fibrosis.

A remark on this clone: A read error may produce the germline difference seen at one junction end. The J gene is TRBJ2-1, the V gene TRBV4-1; tentative D call: TRBD2 (5 bases). The CDR3 consists of 10 residues. Per the germline V gene, CDR1 is MGHRA and CDR2 is YSYEKL. The CDR3 DNA reads TGCGCCAGCAGCCAGGGGAGCTTGATCTTC. It codes for CASSQGSLIF.

V is TRBV6-1 and J is TRBJ1-4; D is unresolved. This CDR3 has 15 amino acids. Trimming took 4 bases from V and 6 from J, leaving 15 bases between them. The germline V gene encodes CDR1 MNHNS and CDR2 SASEGT. CDR3 DNA: TGTGCCAGCAGTGTAGTACGGAGGGTAGATGAAAAACTGTTTTTT. Protein sequence: CASSVVRRVDEKLFF.

V usage is TRBV27 and J usage is TRBJ2-1, with D maybe TRBD2 (6 bases). Germline V gene data show CDR1 as MNHEY and CDR2 as SMNVEV (reference sequence). V was shortened by 6 bases and J by 9 bases, with 15 bases between the two germline ends. This CDR3 is built from 13 residues. For the CDR3, the DNA is TGTGCCAGCAGCCTCGCTAGCGAAAGTGAGCAGTTCTTC. This gives the protein CASSLASESEQFF.

V and J are TRBV11-2 and TRBJ2-7, with TRBD1 matching 7 bases. V shed 5 bases and J 2 bases; nucleotides not matched to a gene: 9. The CDR3 consists of 15 residues. Germline V gene data show CDR1 as SGHAT and CDR2 as FQNNGV. The CDR3 reads CASSLMRGPAYEQYF. The CDR3 nucleotides are TGTGCCAGCAGCCTGATGAGGGGGCCGGCCTACGAGCAGTACTTC.

The chain links TRBV27 to TRBJ1-2; perhaps TRBD1 as D (5 bases). Trimming cost V 3 bases and J 7 bases, with 21 bases left between them. This CDR3 contains 16 residues. Germline lookup yields CDR1 MNHEY and CDR2 SMNVEV (reference sequence). CDR3 sequence reads: CASSFLRERWDGGYTF. CDR3 in DNA: TGTGCCAGCAGTTTTTTGCGGGAACGTTGGGACGGTGGCTACACCTTC.

V and J are TRBV4-1 and TRBJ2-5, with D unclear. V was pared by 2 bases and J by 4 bases, with 17 bases between. The CDR3 runs to 16 residues. Germline assignment: CDR1 MGHRA and CDR2 YSYEKL. The CDR3, as DNA: TGCGCCAGCAGCCAAAGGGTCAAAGCCGAAAGAGAGACCCAGTACTTC. Its translation is CASSQRVKAERETQYF.

This chain connects TRBV10-3 to TRBJ1-2; D is uncertain. V lost 4 bases and J 0 bases, leaving 9 bases between the germline ends. This CDR3 comprises 14 residues. The germline V gene has CDR1 ENHRY and CDR2 SYGVKD. CDR3 sequence reads: CAISGDRANYGYTF. In nucleotides, the CDR3 is TGTGCCATCAGTGGAGACCGCGCTAACTATGGCTACACCTTC.

The J gene is TRBJ2-7, the V gene TRBV30; 9 bases match TRBD2. CDR1 is GTSNPN and CDR2 is SVGIG in the germline V gene (reference sequence). The CDR3 length is 16 residues. V was pared by 2 bases and J by 6 bases, with 14 bases of the junction left unmatched. The CDR3 loop reads CAWSYTSSGNRGEQYF. CDR3 bases: TGTGCCTGGAGTTATACCTCTAGCGGGAATCGGGGCGAGCAGTACTTC.

On this clone itself: One end of the junction fails to match germline, which may point to a read error. The chain has TRBV7-9 and TRBJ2-2, with 12 bases identical to TRBD2. Germline V gene data show CDR1 as SEHNR and CDR2 as FQNEAQ (reference sequence). The CDR3 length is 15 residues. CDR3 amino acids: CASSLAGGDTGELFF. As DNA, the CDR3 is TGTGCCAGCAGCCTAGCGGGAGGGGACACCGGGGAGCTGTTTTTT.

The V gene is TRBV2, the J gene TRBJ1-1; the D gene is possibly TRBD1 (5 bases). Trimming stripped 6 bases from V and 8 bases from J, with 7 bases between. This CDR3 is 10 amino acids long. The germline gives CDR1 SNHLY, CDR2 FYNNEI. In nucleotides, the CDR3 is TGTGCCAGCAGAAACAGGGAAGCTTTCTTT. Encoded protein: CASRNREAFF.

Comments on this clone: This sample includes further DNA sequences coding for the same CDR3. The genes are TRBV2 and TRBJ1-1; TRBD1 aligns across 7 bases. CDR3 length equals 14 residues. Trimming cost V 4 bases and J 0 bases; bases outside gene matches: 2. Germline V gene lookup returns CDR1 SNHLY and CDR2 FYNNEI. CDR3 in amino acids: CASSVDRVNTEAFF. The CDR3, as DNA: TGTGCCAGCAGTGTCGACAGGGTGAACACTGAAGCTTTCTTT.

The V call is TRBV11-2, the J call TRBJ1-4; D possibly corresponds to TRBD1 (5 bases). Germline V gene lookup returns CDR1 SGHAT and CDR2 FQNNGV. The CDR3 consists of 14 residues. V was clipped by 5 bases and J by 6 bases, with 13 bases between them. The CDR3 sequence is CASSRGIRDEKLFF. The CDR3 bases are TGTGCCAGCAGCCGGGGCATACGGGATGAAAAACTGTTTTTT.

CDR3 sequence reads: CASSIKQGETEAFF. In nucleotides, the CDR3 is TGTGCCAGCAGCATTAAACAGGGGGAGACTGAAGCTTTCTTT. V and J are TRBV21-1 and TRBJ1-1; the table's D gene call, TRBD1, was not cross checked with the DNA. TRBV21-1 is assigned pseudogene status. CDR3 length: 14 amino acids.

V gene TRBV28 combines with J gene TRBJ1-5; no clear D. The V end was cut by 8 bases, the J end by 0 bases, with 14 bases between. CDR1 MDHEN and CDR2 SYDVKM come from the germline V gene. The CDR3 has 15 amino acids. The CDR3, as DNA: TGTGCCAGCTTGATAAGGCCCGATAGCAATCAGCCCCAGCATTTT. Protein sequence: CASLIRPDSNQPQHF.

This clone was seen just once. The chain carries TRBV5-1 and TRBJ2-1; D may correspond to TRBD1 or TRBD2 (5 bases each). This CDR3 spans 16 amino acids. Germline V gene sequence: CDR1 SGHRS, CDR2 YFSETQ. Trimming removed 0 bases from V and 4 bases from J, with 14 bases in between. The CDR3 loop is CASSLVARAGYNEQFF. CDR3 nucleotide sequence: TGCGCCAGCAGCTTGGTAGCCAGGGCGGGTTACAATGAGCAGTTCTTC.

V usage is TRBV5-1 and J usage is TRBJ1-2, with 7 bases matching TRBD1. The CDR3 has 13 amino acids. Germline V gene sequence: CDR1 SGHRS, CDR2 YFSETQ. V shed 2 bases and J 4 bases; nucleotides not matched to a gene: 2. CDR3: CASSLDRAYGYTF. The DNA for the CDR3 is TGCGCCAGCAGCTTAGACAGGGCCTATGGCTACACCTTC.

The chain joins TRBV4-1 to TRBJ2-1; 9 bases line up with TRBD2. CDR1 and CDR2 (germline): MGHRA, YSYEKL. Trimming took 8 bases from V and 3 from J; bases not matched to a gene: 8. The CDR3 has 15 residues. The CDR3 spells CASRQTTSGYNEQFF. The CDR3 DNA sequence: TGCGCCAGCCGACAGACGACTAGCGGCTACAATGAGCAGTTCTTC.

The chain carries TRBV9 and TRBJ2-3; D is perhaps TRBD1 or TRBD2 (5 bases each). The germline V gene has CDR1 SGDLS and CDR2 YYNGEE. CDR3 length equals 15 residues. V shed 4 bases and J shed 0 bases, with 12 bases lying between them. The CDR3 coding sequence is TGTGCCAGCAGCCTCGGGGCCGCAAGCACAGATACGCAGTATTTT. Protein: CASSLGAASTDTQYF.

This chain uses TRBV19 with TRBJ1-6; TRBD1 matches at 7 bases. The CDR3 has 13 amino acids. In germline, CDR1 is LNHDA, CDR2 SQIVND (reference sequence). V shed 8 bases, J shed 5 bases, and the junction held 3 bases outside the gene matches. The CDR3 loop is CASHGQDNSPLHF. The CDR3 nucleotides read TGTGCCAGTCACGGACAGGATAATTCACCCCTCCACTTT. Complete variable domain (other parts from reference TRBV19 and TRBJ1-6): DGGITQSPKYLFRKEGQNVTLSCEQNLNHDAMYWYRQDPGQGLRLIYYSQIVNDFQKGDIAEGYSVSREKKESFPLTVTSAQKNPTAFYLCASHGQDNSPLHFGNGTRLTVT.

The chain combines TRBV4-1 with TRBJ1-5; the D gene is possibly TRBD1 (6 bases). CDR1 is MGHRA and CDR2 is YSYEKL in the germline V gene. V gave up 1 base and J gave up 2 bases, with 15 bases separating them. The CDR3 contains 17 residues. This chain's CDR3 is CASSQAAGVLGNQPQHF. CDR3 DNA sequence: TGCGCCAGCAGCCAAGCGGCAGGGGTATTGGGCAATCAGCCCCAGCATTTT.